These T cell receptor beta chains were read from a single sample in a study of technical replicates of blood from a few donors. Produced via immunoSEQ multiplex PCR; TCRdb's table is partial and in-frame only. The sample has about 94,000 clones; approximately 95% are singletons. Sequencing used T cells isolated from PBMCs. These receptors were collected from a human donor in good health. The CDR3 runs from the conserved cysteine through the conserved F or W. Each record gives: clone size, J gene, V gene, CDR3 length, D gene, CDR3 DNA, CDR3 protein. D genes are given only for firm matches. Size is omitted from some rows. Given values are once, few, many or a class for expanded clones.

>.|TRBJ1-6|TRBV2|15|.
TGTGCCAGCAGTGACGTTAGCTCCTATAATTCACCCCTCCACTTT
CASSDVSSYNSPLHF
>.|TRBJ2-3|TRBV29-1|12|.
TGCAGCGCCAAGACCGGGAAAGATACGCAGTATTTT
CSAKTGKDTQYF
>.|TRBJ2-1|TRBV18|14|.
TGTGCCAGCTCACGACTGTCGGAGAGGGATGAGCAGTTCTTC
CASSRLSERDEQFF
>.|TRBJ1-1|TRBV19|12|TRBD1
TGTGCCAGTTCCGTACAGGGGACTGAAGCTTTCTTT
CASSVQGTEAFF
>.|TRBJ1-3|TRBV6-5|14|TRBD1
TGTGCCAGCAGGGTGACAGGGGTACGAAACACCATATATTTT
CASRVTGVRNTIYF
>.|TRBJ2-7|TRBV6-5|14|TRBD1
TGTGCCAGCAGTTTATTGGGACAGGGGAACGAGCAGTACTTC
CASSLLGQGNEQYF
>.|TRBJ2-7|TRBV28|13|.
TGTGCCAGCAGCTCGGCGGGCCCCTACGAGCAGTACTTC
CASSSAGPYEQYF
>.|TRBJ2-1|TRBV9|13|TRBD2
TGTGCCAGTACAACTGGGGGGGAAACAGAGCAGTTCTTC
CASTTGGETEQFF
>.|TRBJ2-3|TRBV5-4|15|TRBD2
TGTGCCAGCAGCTTGGTACTAGCGGGAGGAGATACGCAGTATTTT
CASSLVLAGGDTQYF
>once|TRBJ2-5|TRBV20-1|11|.
TGCAGTGTCCTGAGGGGGGGGACCCAGTACTTC
CSVLRGGTQYF
>.|TRBJ2-7|TRBV28|14|.
TGTGCCAGCAGTTCACTATCAGGGGCCTACGAGCAGTACTTC
CASSSLSGAYEQYF
>.|TRBJ1-1|TRBV27|13|.
TGTGCCAGCAGCCTTATCCTGAACACTGAAGCTTTCTTT
CASSLILNTEAFF
>.|TRBJ2-5|TRBV30|15|TRBD1
TGTGCCTGGACCCGGGACAGGGGGTTCCAAGAGACCCAGTACTTC
CAWTRDRGFQETQYF
>.|TRBJ1-1|TRBV5-1|18|TRBD1
TGCGCCAGCAGCCTGGAATGGGGGCAGGGCAGGGGGTCTGCTGAAGCTTTCTTT
CASSLEWGQGRGSAEAFF
>.|TRBJ1-5|TRBV5-6|14|.
TGTGCCAGCAGCTTTATGAGCAGCAATCAGCCCCAGCATTTT
CASSFMSSNQPQHF
>.|TRBJ1-1|TRBV7-6|14|.
TGTGCCAGCAGCTTAGAACAGGCGGGGACTGAAGCTTTCTTT
CASSLEQAGTEAFF
>.|TRBJ2-7|TRBV6-1|14|TRBD2
TGTGCCAGCAGCGGACTAGTTCTTCCCTACGAGCAGTACTTC
CASSGLVLPYEQYF
>.|TRBJ1-4|TRBV5-1|14|TRBD1
TGCGCCAGCAGATCGGAGACAGGGGAGAGAAAACTGTTTTTT
CASRSETGERKLFF
>.|TRBJ1-1|TRBV11-2|15|.
TGTGCCAGCAGCTTAGATCGTGCAGGGAGGACTGAAGCTTTCTTT
CASSLDRAGRTEAFF
>.|TRBJ2-3|TRBV19|14|TRBD2
TGTGCCAGTAGTCAGCGGGGGGGCCGAGGTACGCAGTATTTT
CASSQRGGRGTQYF
>once|TRBJ2-7|TRBV5-4|15|TRBD2
TGTGCCAGCAGAAGAGGGGCTAGCGGGAGCGACGAGCAGTACTTC
CASRRGASGSDEQYF
>.|TRBJ2-5|TRBV2|15|.
TGTGCCAGCAGAAGGGGCGGGGGCATACAAGAGACCCAGTACTTC
CASRRGGGIQETQYF
>.|TRBJ2-7|TRBV5-6|12|.
TGTGCCAGCAGCTTGGCGTCCTACGAGCAGTACTTC
CASSLASYEQYF
>.|TRBJ2-5|TRBV10-3|12|.
TGTGCCACGCAGACAGGCGGGGAGACCCAGTACTTC
CATQTGGETQYF
>once|TRBJ2-1|TRBV7-9|16|TRBD2
TGTGCCAGCAGCTTAGGACTAGCGGGAGACATCGATGAGCAGTTCTTC
CASSLGLAGDIDEQFF
>.|TRBJ1-4|TRBV18|15|TRBD1
TGTGCCAGCTCACCCTCTCAGGGGGCTAATGAAAAACTGTTTTTT
CASSPSQGANEKLFF
>.|TRBJ2-2|TRBV6-5|14|.
TGTGCCAGCAGTTACTCCCGGGACACCGGGGAGCTGTTTTTT
CASSYSRDTGELFF
>.|TRBJ2-3|TRBV19|15|TRBD1
TGTGCCAGTACGGTCTGGACAGGGTCATCAGATACGCAGTATTTT
CASTVWTGSSDTQYF
>.|TRBJ2-5|TRBV19|15|TRBD2
TGTGCCAGTAGTATGGGACTAGATTTCCGAGAGACCCAGTACTTC
CASSMGLDFRETQYF
>.|TRBJ2-1|TRBV10-3|15|TRBD2
TGTGCCATCAGTCTGACTAGCGGGGAATACAATGAGCAGTTCTTC
CAISLTSGEYNEQFF
>.|TRBJ2-4|TRBV4-2|15|.
TGTGCCAGCAGCCAAGTCCTGGGGGGACAAAACATTCAGTACTTC
CASSQVLGGQNIQYF
>.|TRBJ2-7|TRBV10-2|14|TRBD2
TGCGCCAGCGGGGATAGCGGGAGGGCCTACGAGCAGTACTTC
CASGDSGRAYEQYF
>.|TRBJ2-3|TRBV27|14|.
TGTGCCAGCAGTTTTCCCGACAGGACAGATACGCAGTATTTT
CASSFPDRTDTQYF
>.|TRBJ1-2|TRBV27|15|.
TGTGCCGGCAGTTCTCCGGGACTACACTACGATGGCTACACCTTC
CAGSSPGLHYDGYTF
>.|TRBJ2-2|TRBV30|14|.
TGTGCCTGGAGTAGGCAGGGCGGCACCGGGGAGCTGTTTTTT
CAWSRQGGTGELFF
>.|TRBJ1-6|TRBV6-1|15|TRBD1
TGTGCCAGCAGGAGGGGGGCAGGGGGTGGTTCACCCCTCCACTTT
CASRRGAGGGSPLHF
>.|TRBJ2-4|TRBV7-9|16|TRBD1
TGTGCCAGCAGCCCGGTAACAGGGGGAGCCAAAAACATTCAGTACTTC
CASSPVTGGAKNIQYF